The present T cell receptor (beta chain) was sequenced within a study of shared T cell receptors in the human thymus. Libraries were prepared by immunoSEQ multiplex PCR; TCRdb keeps only in-frame clonotypes and omits some of them. The sample yields more than 550,000 clones, roughly 85% seen once. With 6 bases clipped from V and 6 bases from J, the junction kept 19 bases outside the gene matches. Looked up from germline, CDR1 is SGHDT and CDR2 is YYEEEE. The CDR3 loop spans 18 amino acids. Another study also made use of these data, one on human thymus T cells. That work states: Healthy Finnish infants undergoing corrective surgery for congenital heart defects provided the donor material. Resected material from corrective heart surgery provided the thymus tissue analysed. Gene usage (both V and J) appeared biased in thymic and blood repertoires.

The source of this sequence is a girl under three years old with a congenital heart defect. The sample was thymocytes. This chain joins TRBV5-6 and TRBJ2-3, with 10 bases aligning to TRBD1. The CDR3 nucleotides read TGTGCCAGCACCCGGACCACAAAAGGAGACAGGGGGCCTGATACGCAGTATTTT. Its translation is CASTRTTKGDRGPDTQYF.